This is a list of T cell receptor beta chains from one sample in a study of T cell responses to AZD1222 COVID-19 vaccine. Some clones are missing from TCRdb's copy, which holds only in-frame ones; the method was immunoSEQ multiplex PCR. The sample shows roughly 100,000 clones, more than 90% of them seen only once. The source was peripheral blood, collected on day 0 of AZD1222 vaccination. All receptors derive from an adult in good health. Both conserved end residues are part of each CDR3.

CDR3 protein: CASSEDSSSNSPLHF; V gene: TRBV9
CDR3 protein: CSVGDRVWGYTF; V gene: TRBV29-1
CDR3 protein: CASGLVRGVWTDTQYF; V gene: TRBV12-5
CDR3 protein: CASTTSGRAVAGELFF; V gene: TRBV28
CDR3 protein: CASAGRPNDHNQPQHF; V gene: TRBV19
CDR3 protein: CASSPGTVSTEAFF; V gene: TRBV18
CDR3 protein: CASSTGGGATEAFF; V gene: TRBV6-6
CDR3 protein: CAWSAGTGYGYTF; V gene: TRBV30
CDR3 protein: CASSGGGRDYGEQYF; V gene: TRBV28
CDR3 protein: CATSPQAGLAESFSSYEQYF; V gene: TRBV15
CDR3 protein: CASSLMDQPQHF; V gene: TRBV12-3/TRBV12-4
CDR3 protein: CASSFRGVNTQYF; V gene: TRBV27
CDR3 protein: CAWKGNTEAFF; V gene: TRBV30
CDR3 protein: CASSPLAGGPGVKNIQYF; V gene: TRBV4-1
CDR3 protein: CATSRGSGQGNTEAFF; V gene: TRBV15
CDR3 protein: CASSFTRDYEQFF; V gene: TRBV7-2
CDR3 protein: CASSPGGTLRTGELFF; V gene: TRBV28
CDR3 protein: CASSDVGTSGSSDKNIQYF; V gene: TRBV13
CDR3 protein: CATSRDPGAGNTIYF; V gene: TRBV15
CDR3 protein: CASSLLDREGEAFF; V gene: TRBV5-1
CDR3 protein: CASSGYNEQFF; V gene: TRBV3-1/TRBV3-2
CDR3 protein: CASSLAGTGGSTDTQYF; V gene: TRBV7-2
CDR3 protein: CATSDTSGSFADTQYF; V gene: TRBV24-1
CDR3 protein: CASSDRVGTEAFF; V gene: TRBV6-2/TRBV6-3
CDR3 protein: CASSRTSGNNEQFF; V gene: TRBV19
CDR3 protein: CASSLEVNSPLHF; V gene: TRBV7-2
CDR3 protein: CASSPRTPNAQETQYF; V gene: TRBV7-9
CDR3 protein: CASSLGHAGSSEKLFF; V gene: TRBV28
CDR3 protein: CASSNGTGGRNEQFF; V gene: TRBV18
CDR3 protein: CATSDRRQGRYRELFF; V gene: TRBV24-1
CDR3 protein: CASSRRTSGGSSGANVLTF; V gene: TRBV3-1/TRBV3-2
CDR3 protein: CASSPPTGTSYGEQYF; V gene: TRBV18
CDR3 protein: CSASGASGGPTREQYF; V gene: TRBV20-1
CDR3 protein: CASPGRPTNEKLFF; V gene: TRBV5-1
CDR3 protein: CASTREGKTEAFF; V gene: TRBV2
CDR3 protein: CSVLESHEKLFF; V gene: TRBV29-1
CDR3 protein: CASSIDPRGTYEQYF; V gene: TRBV19
CDR3 protein: CASSPWESGGYNEQFF; V gene: TRBV28
CDR3 protein: CSVDPRSDTQYF; V gene: TRBV29-1
CDR3 protein: CAISESTGGIEAFF; V gene: TRBV10-3
CDR3 protein: CATSDLGEGENYGYTF; V gene: TRBV24-1
CDR3 protein: CASSFERYTEAFF; V gene: TRBV6-2/TRBV6-3
CDR3 protein: CASSEGTVKDHEQFF; V gene: TRBV6-1
CDR3 protein: CASSPGTGGNEQFF; V gene: TRBV5-6
CDR3 protein: CASSYSWERPEKLFF; V gene: TRBV6-5
CDR3 protein: CASSVGDRDYTDTQYF; V gene: TRBV9
CDR3 protein: CASSLSGVNTGELFF; V gene: TRBV7-2
CDR3 protein: CASSLDEDTEAFF; V gene: TRBV11-3
CDR3 protein: CSARATGLAFF; V gene: TRBV20-1
CDR3 protein: CATSDSSGYSYNEQFF; V gene: TRBV24-1
CDR3 protein: CASKPPGTGKGYTF; V gene: TRBV2
CDR3 protein: CASSIQGALGYTF; V gene: TRBV28
CDR3 protein: CASSSRQGPAGELFF; V gene: TRBV11-1
CDR3 protein: CASSSLQGEETQYF; V gene: TRBV27